These 27 T cell receptor beta chains were sequenced from one sample in a study of T cell changes during pregnancy in multiple sclerosis (dated by TCRdb to between 2018 and 2020). Library generation was performed with the immunoSEQ multiplex PCR assay. The table was pulled from immuneACCESS by TCRdb, which kept in-frame rearrangements only. Such tables lose some clones; where checked, under half of the loss comes from unresolved V genes, and the rest has no known cause. Present in this sample are some 80,000 clones, roughly nine tenths of which were seen just once. Around 3% of the sample lies in the top ten. This specimen consisted of peripheral blood, obtained before pregnancy. The receptors were sampled from a female donor with multiple sclerosis, enrolled in a pregnancy study.

This clone was found once. The chain couples TRBV7-9 to TRBJ2-5, with 7 bases identical to TRBD1. The CDR3 is 15 residues long. CDR1 is SEHNR and CDR2 is FQNEAQ in the germline V gene (reference sequence). V was pared by 1 base and J by 1 base, with 3 bases of the junction left unmatched. CDR3 bases: TGTGCCAGCAGCTTAGGACCAGGGGGCCAAGAGACCCAGTACTTC. This codes for CASSLGPGGQETQYF.

The chain uses TRBV27 and TRBJ1-5, with 10 bases aligning to TRBD1. This CDR3 spans 18 amino acids. Trimming at V came to 0 bases and at J to 3 bases, leaving 8 bases not matched to a gene. Germline CDR1 MNHEY, CDR2 SMNVEV (reference sequence). The CDR3 coding sequence is TGTGCCAGCAGTTTATCGAGGGGACAGGGGCCTTTCAATCAGCCCCAGCATTTT. Amino acid sequence: CASSLSRGQGPFNQPQHF.

This chain uses TRBV28 with TRBJ1-4; TRBD1 is a possible D gene (5 bases). The length of the CDR3 is 17 residues. In germline, CDR1 is MDHEN, CDR2 SYDVKM. The germline V and J ends were trimmed by 2 bases and 0 bases, with 13 bases remaining between them. The CDR3 sequence is CASSLTTGLATNEKLFF. The CDR3 DNA sequence: TGTGCCAGCAGTTTAACGACGGGACTTGCAACTAATGAAAAACTGTTTTTT.

J is TRBJ1-1 and V is TRBV7-8, with 8 nucleotides matching TRBD1. The V gene end was trimmed by 4 bases and the J gene end by 5 bases; junction bases not matched to a gene: 9. Germline lookup yields CDR1 SGHVS and CDR2 FQNEAQ. The CDR3 consists of 15 residues. The CDR3 protein is CASSSPWTGQTEAFF. As DNA, the CDR3 is TGTGCCAGCAGCTCCCCGTGGACAGGGCAGACTGAAGCTTTCTTT.

The chain employs TRBV6-6 and TRBJ2-7; possibly TRBD2 for D (6 bases). CDR1 MNHNY and CDR2 SVGAGI come from the germline V gene (reference sequence). CDR3 length: 15 amino acids. Trimming took off 5 bases at V and 1 base at J, with 15 bases between the two ends. The CDR3 DNA reads TGTGCCAGCAGTGACCGGGACTGGGGGTCCTACGAGCAGTACTTC. Translated, it gives CASSDRDWGSYEQYF.

The chain employs TRBV28 and TRBJ1-5; 9 bases are shared with TRBD1. J was trimmed by 5 bases and V by 4 bases; bases with no gene match: 6. The V gene's germline CDR1 is MDHEN and CDR2 SYDVKM. CDR3 size: 15 residues. The CDR3 nucleotides read TGTGCCAGCAGTTACCGGGACAGGGCATATCAGCCCCAGCATTTT. Amino acids: CASSYRDRAYQPQHF.

CDR3 sequence: CASSLSTSSLGGNEKLFF. The CDR3 nucleotides read TGCGCCAGCAGCTTGTCTACGTCGAGTTTAGGGGGTAATGAAAAACTGTTTTTT. The J gene is TRBJ1-4, the V gene TRBV5-1; D may be TRBD1 (6 bases). The V end lost 1 base, the J end lost 4 bases, and 20 bases lay between the germline ends. Looked up from germline, CDR1 is SGHRS and CDR2 is YFSETQ. CDR3 size: 18 residues.

V is TRBV7-8 and J is TRBJ1-1, with 8 bases fitting TRBD1. The CDR3 length is 16 residues. The J segment lost 2 bases and the V segment lost 2 bases, leaving 7 bases of the junction unmatched. The germline V gene encodes CDR1 SGHVS and CDR2 FQNEAQ. This CDR3 reads CASSLWGTGKNTEAFF. The CDR3 coding sequence is TGTGCCAGCAGCTTATGGGGGACAGGAAAAAACACTGAAGCTTTCTTT.

The sample holds one count of this clone. This chain joins TRBV30 and TRBJ2-1, with D tentatively TRBD1 (6 bases). The CDR3 is 12 residues long. Germline CDR1 and CDR2: GTSNPN and SVGIG (reference sequence). CDR3 bases: TGTGCGGGGGCGGATTCCTACAATGAGCAGTTCTTC. It specifies CAGADSYNEQFF.

V and J are TRBV27 and TRBJ2-7, with 16 bases matching TRBD2. This CDR3 comprises 16 residues. V trimming: 4 bases; J trimming: 5 bases; junction bases outside the gene matches: 5. CDR1 is MNHEY, CDR2 SMNVEV, per germline (reference sequence). This CDR3 is CASSSGTSGRAHEQYF. CDR3 in DNA: TGTGCCAGCAGTTCCGGGACTAGCGGGAGGGCCCACGAGCAGTACTTC.

This chain joins TRBV7-9 and TRBJ2-5; 7 bases agree with TRBD2. The germline V gene has CDR1 SEHNR and CDR2 FQNEAQ (reference sequence). V dropped 6 bases and J dropped 2; count of bases not matched to a gene: 6. CDR3 length: 14 amino acids. The CDR3 DNA sequence: TGTGCCAGCAGTTCAACTAGCGTACAAGAGACCCAGTACTTC. The encoded protein is CASSSTSVQETQYF. The variable domain in full, completed from reference TRBV7-9 and TRBJ2-5, reads DTGVSQNPRHKITKRGQNVTFRCDPISEHNRLYWYRQTLGQGPEFLTYFQNEAQLEKSRLLSDRFSAERPKGSFSTLEIQRTEQGDSAMYLCASSSTSVQETQYFGPGTRLLVL.

The chain employs TRBV18 and TRBJ1-1; tentatively, D is TRBD1 (6 bases). The CDR3 is 14 amino acids. V was trimmed by 5 bases and J by 5 bases, leaving 15 bases between them. Germline V gene lookup returns CDR1 KGHSH and CDR2 LQKENI. The chain's CDR3 is CASSSYRAGTEAFF. CDR3 nucleotides: TGTGCCAGCTCATCATACAGGGCCGGGACTGAAGCTTTCTTT.

This chain connects TRBV28 to TRBJ2-7; maybe TRBD1 (7 bases). Trimming pared 2 bases from V and 2 bases from J, leaving 16 bases between. CDR1 and CDR2 from the germline V gene are MDHEN and SYDVKM. CDR3 length equals 16 residues. The chain's CDR3 is CASSLGGTAITYEQYF. CDR3 sequence (DNA): TGTGCCAGCAGTTTAGGCGGGACAGCAATAACCTACGAGCAGTACTTC.

In its sample, this clone was seen once. The V and J genes are TRBV5-1 and TRBJ2-1; the match to TRBD2 covers 9 bases. The CDR3 consists of 15 residues. Trimming removed 2 bases from V and 3 bases from J; junction bases left unmatched: 3. From germline, CDR1 is SGHRS and CDR2 YFSETQ. CDR3 sequence reads: CASSFGTSRYNEQFF. The CDR3 DNA follows: TGCGCCAGCAGCTTCGGGACTAGCCGCTACAATGAGCAGTTCTTC.

The chain carries TRBV7-8 and TRBJ2-3; tentatively, D is TRBD1 (6 bases). The V gene's germline CDR1 is SGHVS and CDR2 FQNEAQ. The CDR3 totals 16 residues. Trimming pared 5 bases from V and 4 bases from J, leaving 19 bases between. CDR3 in DNA: TGTGCCAGCAGCCTCCTTCAGGGGCGGGTGCCAGATACGCAGTATTTT. Protein sequence: CASSLLQGRVPDTQYF.

The chain links TRBV19 to TRBJ1-2; TRBD1 is a possible D gene (6 bases). The V gene lost 4 bases and the J gene lost 4 bases, with 7 bases spanning the gap. The CDR3 has 12 residues. The germline V gene has CDR1 LNHDA and CDR2 SQIVND (reference sequence). The DNA of the CDR3 is TGTGCCAGTAGTAGGGACACCTATGGCTACACCTTC. Translation gives CASSRDTYGYTF.

The chain recombines TRBV30 with TRBJ1-1; 10 nucleotides match TRBD1. J lost 3 bases, V lost 2 bases, and 12 bases had no gene match. This CDR3 is 17 amino acids long. Germline-derived CDR1 and CDR2 are GTSNPN and SVGIG (reference sequence). CDR3 residues: CAWSSGTGERGDTEAFF. In nucleotides, the CDR3 is TGTGCCTGGAGTTCAGGGACAGGGGAGAGAGGGGACACTGAAGCTTTCTTT.

The rearrangement joins TRBV2 to TRBJ1-2; D is perhaps TRBD1 (5 bases). In germline, CDR1 is SNHLY, CDR2 FYNNEI. The germline V and J ends were trimmed by 4 bases and 2 bases, with 11 bases remaining between them. The CDR3 length is 14 residues. CDR3 nucleotide sequence: TGTGCCAGCAGTGCAACCCCAGGGAACTATGGCTACACCTTC. Its translation: CASSATPGNYGYTF.

This sequence joins TRBV5-3 and TRBJ1-1, with a tentative D call TRBD1 (5 bases). TRBV5-3 is an ORF, and what it does is uncertain. The CDR3 totals 13 residues. V lost 2 bases to trimming and J lost 4 bases, with 9 bases between them. CDR3: CARSFRVGTEAFF. DNA of the CDR3: TGTGCCAGAAGCTTCAGGGTTGGCACTGAAGCTTTCTTT.

V usage is TRBV18 and J usage is TRBJ2-1; TRBD2 aligns across 11 bases. V lost 0 bases to trimming and J lost 2 bases; unmatched junction nucleotides: 15. The germline V gene encodes CDR1 KGHSH and CDR2 LQKENI. CDR3 length: 21 residues. The chain's CDR3 is CASSPPSLQPTSGIAYNEQFF. CDR3 DNA: TGTGCCAGCTCACCACCATCTTTACAACCGACTAGCGGGATCGCCTACAATGAGCAGTTCTTC.

This sequence joins TRBV7-2 and TRBJ2-3; 10 nucleotides match TRBD2. Per germline, CDR1 SGHTA and CDR2 FQGNSA. There are 16 residues in the CDR3. The V segment lost 1 base and the J segment 2 bases; nucleotides outside the gene matches: 3. The chain's CDR3 is CASSLGGTSVTDTQYF. The CDR3 region has the DNA TGTGCCAGCAGCTTAGGGGGGACTAGCGTCACAGATACGCAGTATTTT.

The chain carries TRBV18 and TRBJ2-2; 9 bases are shared with TRBD1. The CDR3 length is 16 residues. Germline loops: CDR1 KGHSH, CDR2 LQKENI. The V gene end was trimmed by 3 bases and the J gene end by 4 bases; junction bases not matched to a gene: 6. CDR3 sequence reads: CASSPGTGMGTGELFF. In DNA form, the CDR3 reads TGTGCCAGCTCACCGGGGACAGGGATGGGCACCGGGGAGCTGTTTTTT.

V gene TRBV2 combines with J gene TRBJ1-4; the match to TRBD1 covers 7 bases. Germline values: CDR1 SNHLY, CDR2 FYNNEI. V dropped 9 bases and J dropped 8; count of bases not matched to a gene: 12. The length of the CDR3 is 14 residues. CDR3 in amino acids: CASRVRQGWEKLFF. CDR3 DNA sequence: TGTGCCAGTCGCGTTAGACAGGGCTGGGAAAAACTGTTTTTT.

This chain connects TRBV28 to TRBJ1-2; TRBD1 is a possible D gene (5 bases). V lost 4 bases to trimming and J lost 4 bases, with 25 bases between them. CDR1 and CDR2 from the germline V gene are MDHEN and SYDVKM. CDR3 size: 18 residues. The CDR3 bases are TGTGCCAGCAGTTCATTACGGGATATTGGGGGGTCCCCCTATGGCTACACCTTC. This encodes CASSSLRDIGGSPYGYTF.

Details on this clone: At one of its ends the junction is not consistent with the germline gene, which may arise from a read error. This rearrangement joins TRBV7-7 to TRBJ2-5, with a weak D call TRBD1 (5 bases). The CDR3 is 14 residues long. Germline CDR1 reads SSHAT; CDR2 reads FNYEAQ (reference sequence). The CDR3 reads CASSSIGVQETQYF. The DNA for the CDR3 is TGTGCTAGCAGCTCCATAGGGGTCCAAGAGACCCAGTACTTC.

This clone was observed once. The genes are TRBV7-9 and TRBJ1-3; 8 bases align to TRBD1. The ends lost 5 bases at V and 3 bases at J; junction bases unmatched: 9. The CDR3 totals 16 residues. Germline CDR1 is SEHNR and CDR2 is FQNEAQ (reference sequence). The CDR3 region is CASSRGQGFFGNTIYF. The DNA for the CDR3 is TGTGCCAGCAGCCGAGGACAGGGTTTCTTTGGAAACACCATATATTTT.

The chain combines TRBV7-6 with TRBJ2-7, with 9 bases aligning to TRBD1. The CDR3 loop spans 16 amino acids. Germline trimming cut 4 bases from V and 5 bases from J; bases unmatched to any gene: 12. Germline assignment: CDR1 SGHVS and CDR2 FNYEAQ. The CDR3 loop is CASSYGPGQGSHEQYF. The DNA of the CDR3 is TGTGCCAGCAGCTACGGGCCGGGACAGGGTAGCCACGAGCAGTACTTC.